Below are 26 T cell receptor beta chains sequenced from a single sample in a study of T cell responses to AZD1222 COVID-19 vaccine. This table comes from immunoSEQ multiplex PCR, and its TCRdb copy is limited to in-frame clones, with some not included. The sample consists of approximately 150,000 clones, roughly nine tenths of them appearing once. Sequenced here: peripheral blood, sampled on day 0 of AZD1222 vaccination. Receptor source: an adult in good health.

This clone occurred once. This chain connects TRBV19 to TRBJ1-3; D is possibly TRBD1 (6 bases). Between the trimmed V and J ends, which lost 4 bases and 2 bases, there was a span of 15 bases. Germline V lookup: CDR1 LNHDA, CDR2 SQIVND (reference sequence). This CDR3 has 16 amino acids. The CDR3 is CASSTNPTGTGNTIYF. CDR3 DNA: TGTGCCAGTAGTACCAACCCCACAGGGACTGGAAACACCATATATTTT.

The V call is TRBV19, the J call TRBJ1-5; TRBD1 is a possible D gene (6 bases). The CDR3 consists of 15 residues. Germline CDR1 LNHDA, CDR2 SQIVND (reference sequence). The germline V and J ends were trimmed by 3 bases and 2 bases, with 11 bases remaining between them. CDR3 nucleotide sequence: TGTGCCAGTAGTATGGTCAGGGGCGGCAATCAGCCCCAGCATTTT. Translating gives CASSMVRGGNQPQHF.

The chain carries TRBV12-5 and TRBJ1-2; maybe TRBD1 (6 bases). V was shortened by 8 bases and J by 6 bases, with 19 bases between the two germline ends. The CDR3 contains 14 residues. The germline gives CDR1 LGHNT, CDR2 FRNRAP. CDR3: CASSFGAGEDGYTF. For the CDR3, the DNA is TGTGCTAGTTCCTTTGGGGCAGGGGAGGATGGCTACACCTTC.

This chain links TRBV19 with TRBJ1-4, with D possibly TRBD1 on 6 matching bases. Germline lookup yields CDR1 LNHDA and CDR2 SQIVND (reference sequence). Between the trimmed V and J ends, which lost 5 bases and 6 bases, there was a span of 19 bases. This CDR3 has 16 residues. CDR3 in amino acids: CASSPPRTVLDEKLFF. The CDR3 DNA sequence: TGTGCCAGTAGTCCCCCTAGGACAGTTCTTGATGAAAAACTGTTTTTT. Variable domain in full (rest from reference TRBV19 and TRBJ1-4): DGGITQSPKYLFRKEGQNVTLSCEQNLNHDAMYWYRQDPGQGLRLIYYSQIVNDFQKGDIAEGYSVSREKKESFPLTVTSAQKNPTAFYLCASSPPRTVLDEKLFFGSGTQLSVL.

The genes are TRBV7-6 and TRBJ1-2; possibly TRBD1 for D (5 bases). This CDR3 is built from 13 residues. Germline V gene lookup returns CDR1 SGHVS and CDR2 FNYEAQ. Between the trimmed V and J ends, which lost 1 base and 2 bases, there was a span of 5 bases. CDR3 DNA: TGTGCCAGCAGCTTAGGACAGAACTATGGCTACACCTTC. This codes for CASSLGQNYGYTF. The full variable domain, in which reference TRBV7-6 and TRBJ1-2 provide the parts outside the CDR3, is GAGVSQSPRYKVTKRGQDVALRCDPISGHVSLYWYRQALGQGPEFLTYFNYEAQQDKSGLPNDRFSAERPEGSISTLTIQRTEQRDSAMYRCASSLGQNYGYTFGSGTRLTVV.

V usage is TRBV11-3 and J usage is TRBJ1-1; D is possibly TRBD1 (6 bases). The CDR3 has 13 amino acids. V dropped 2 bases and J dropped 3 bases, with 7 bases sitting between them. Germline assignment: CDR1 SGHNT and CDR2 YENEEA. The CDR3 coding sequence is TGTGCCAGCAGCTTAAGGGGGGACACTGAAGCTTTCTTT. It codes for CASSLRGDTEAFF.

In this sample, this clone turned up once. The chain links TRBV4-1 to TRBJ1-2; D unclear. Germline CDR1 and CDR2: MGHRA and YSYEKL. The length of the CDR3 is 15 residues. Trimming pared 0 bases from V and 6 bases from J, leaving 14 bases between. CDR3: CASSQENTGVDGYTF. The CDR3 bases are TGCGCCAGCAGCCAAGAAAACACCGGGGTAGATGGCTACACCTTC.

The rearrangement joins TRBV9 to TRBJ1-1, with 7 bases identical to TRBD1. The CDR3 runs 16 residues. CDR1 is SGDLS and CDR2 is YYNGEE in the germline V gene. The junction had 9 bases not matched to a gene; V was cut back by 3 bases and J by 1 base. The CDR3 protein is CASSDGPRDRNTEAFF. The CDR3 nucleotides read TGTGCCAGCAGCGACGGTCCCCGGGACAGGAACACTGAAGCTTTCTTT.

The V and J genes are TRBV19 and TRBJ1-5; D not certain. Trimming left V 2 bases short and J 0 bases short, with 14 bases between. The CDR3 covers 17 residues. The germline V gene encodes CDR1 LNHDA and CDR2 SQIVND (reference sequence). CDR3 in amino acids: CASSISPPTRSNQPQHF. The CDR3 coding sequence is TGTGCCAGTAGTATATCCCCGCCGACACGTAGCAATCAGCCCCAGCATTTT.

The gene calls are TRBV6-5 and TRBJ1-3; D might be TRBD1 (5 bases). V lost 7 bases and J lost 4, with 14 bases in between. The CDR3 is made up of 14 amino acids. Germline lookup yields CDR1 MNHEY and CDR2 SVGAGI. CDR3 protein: CASTHGGSGNTIYF. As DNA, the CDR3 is TGTGCCAGCACTCACGGGGGTAGCGGAAACACCATATATTTT.

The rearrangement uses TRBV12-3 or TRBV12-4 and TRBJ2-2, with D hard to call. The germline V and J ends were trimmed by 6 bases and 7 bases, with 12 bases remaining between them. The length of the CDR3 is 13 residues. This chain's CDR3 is CASSIGLSGELFF. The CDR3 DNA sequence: TGTGCCAGCAGCATAGGCTTGAGCGGGGAGCTGTTTTTT.

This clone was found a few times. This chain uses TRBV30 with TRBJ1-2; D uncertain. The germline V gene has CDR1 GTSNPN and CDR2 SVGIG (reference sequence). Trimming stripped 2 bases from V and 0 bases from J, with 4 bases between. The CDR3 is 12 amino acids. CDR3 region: CAWSSPNYGYTF. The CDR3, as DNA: TGTGCCTGGAGTTCTCCTAACTATGGCTACACCTTC.

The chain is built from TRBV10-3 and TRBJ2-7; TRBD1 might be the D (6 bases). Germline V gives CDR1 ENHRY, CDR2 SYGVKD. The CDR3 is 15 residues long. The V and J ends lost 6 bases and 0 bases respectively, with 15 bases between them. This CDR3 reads CAISAGQLFSYEQYF. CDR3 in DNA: TGTGCCATCAGCGCCGGACAGCTTTTCTCCTACGAGCAGTACTTC.

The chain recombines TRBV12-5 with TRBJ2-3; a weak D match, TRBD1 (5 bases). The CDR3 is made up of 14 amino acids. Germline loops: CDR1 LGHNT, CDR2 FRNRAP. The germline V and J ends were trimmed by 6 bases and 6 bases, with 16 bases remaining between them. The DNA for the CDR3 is TGTGCTAGTGGGCGAACCAGGGTTGGGGATACGCAGTATTTT. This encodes CASGRTRVGDTQYF.

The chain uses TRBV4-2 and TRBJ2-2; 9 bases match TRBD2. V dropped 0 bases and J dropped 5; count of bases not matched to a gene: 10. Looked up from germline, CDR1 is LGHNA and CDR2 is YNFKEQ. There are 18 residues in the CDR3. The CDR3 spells CASSQDVGLAGMTGELFF. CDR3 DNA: TGTGCCAGCAGCCAAGATGTGGGTCTAGCGGGAATGACCGGGGAGCTGTTTTTT.

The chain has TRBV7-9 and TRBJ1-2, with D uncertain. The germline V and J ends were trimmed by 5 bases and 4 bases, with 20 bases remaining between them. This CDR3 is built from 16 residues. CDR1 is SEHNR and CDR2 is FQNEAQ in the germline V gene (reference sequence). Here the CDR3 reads CASSPEAARYGYGYTF. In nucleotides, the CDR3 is TGTGCCAGCAGCCCCGAAGCGGCGAGGTACGGCTATGGCTACACCTTC.

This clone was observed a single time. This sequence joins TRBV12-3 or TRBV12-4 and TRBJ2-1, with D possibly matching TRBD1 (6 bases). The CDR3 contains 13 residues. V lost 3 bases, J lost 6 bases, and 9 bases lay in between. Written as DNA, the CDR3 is TGTGCCAGCAGTTTTCAGGGGATCAATGAGCAGTTCTTC. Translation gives CASSFQGINEQFF.

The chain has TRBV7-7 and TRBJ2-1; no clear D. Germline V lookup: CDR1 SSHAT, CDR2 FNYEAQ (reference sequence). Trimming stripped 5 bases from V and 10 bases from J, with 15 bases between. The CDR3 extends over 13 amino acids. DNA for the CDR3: TGTGCCAGCAGCGTAGGGCCCATCGGGGAGCAGTTCTTC. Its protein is CASSVGPIGEQFF.

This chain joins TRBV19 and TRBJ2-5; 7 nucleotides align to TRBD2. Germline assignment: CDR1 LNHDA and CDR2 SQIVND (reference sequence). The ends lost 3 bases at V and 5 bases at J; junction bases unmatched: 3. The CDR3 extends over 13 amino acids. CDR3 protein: CASSMGGEETQYF. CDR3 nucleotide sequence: TGTGCCAGTAGTATGGGGGGGGAGGAGACCCAGTACTTC.

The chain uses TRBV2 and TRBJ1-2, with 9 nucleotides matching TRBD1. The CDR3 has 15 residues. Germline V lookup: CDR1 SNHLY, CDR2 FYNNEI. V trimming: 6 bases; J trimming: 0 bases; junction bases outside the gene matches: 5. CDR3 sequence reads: CASRGDRAANYGYTF. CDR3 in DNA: TGTGCCAGCAGGGGGGACAGGGCTGCTAACTATGGCTACACCTTC. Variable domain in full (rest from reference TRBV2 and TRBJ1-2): EPEVTQTPSHQVTQMGQEVILRCVPISNHLYFYWYRQILGQKVEFLVSFYNNEISEKSEIFDDQFSVERPDGSNFTLKIRSTKLEDSAMYFCASRGDRAANYGYTFGSGTRLTVV.

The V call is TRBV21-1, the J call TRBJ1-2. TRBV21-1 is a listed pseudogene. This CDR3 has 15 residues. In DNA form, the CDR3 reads TGTGCCAGCAACCTAAGCGAGGCGTGGAACTATGGCTACACCTTC. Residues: CASNLSEAWNYGYTF.

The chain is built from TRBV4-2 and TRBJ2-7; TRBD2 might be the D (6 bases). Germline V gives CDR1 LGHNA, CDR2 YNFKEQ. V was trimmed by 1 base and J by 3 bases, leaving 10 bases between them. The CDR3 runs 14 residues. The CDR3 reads CASSQGREFYEQYF. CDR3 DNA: TGTGCCAGCAGCCAAGGACGGGAGTTCTACGAGCAGTACTTC.

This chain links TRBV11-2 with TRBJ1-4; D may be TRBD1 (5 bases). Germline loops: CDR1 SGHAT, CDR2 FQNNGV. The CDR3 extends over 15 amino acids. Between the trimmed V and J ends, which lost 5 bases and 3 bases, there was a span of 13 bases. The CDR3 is CASSQEGAANEKLFF. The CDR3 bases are TGTGCCAGCAGCCAAGAAGGGGCGGCTAATGAAAAACTGTTTTTT.

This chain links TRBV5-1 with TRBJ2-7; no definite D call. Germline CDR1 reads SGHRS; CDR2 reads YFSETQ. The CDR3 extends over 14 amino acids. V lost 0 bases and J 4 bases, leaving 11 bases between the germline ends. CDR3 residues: CASSLESAQYEQYF. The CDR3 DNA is TGCGCCAGCAGCTTGGAGTCGGCCCAATACGAGCAGTACTTC.

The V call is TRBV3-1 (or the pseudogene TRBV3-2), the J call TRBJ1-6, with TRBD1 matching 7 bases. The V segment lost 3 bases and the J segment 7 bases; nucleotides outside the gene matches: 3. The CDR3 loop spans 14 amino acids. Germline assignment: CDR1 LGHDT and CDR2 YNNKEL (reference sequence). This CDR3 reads CASSQGTENSPLHF. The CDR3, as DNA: TGTGCCAGCAGCCAGGGGACAGAAAATTCACCCCTCCACTTT.

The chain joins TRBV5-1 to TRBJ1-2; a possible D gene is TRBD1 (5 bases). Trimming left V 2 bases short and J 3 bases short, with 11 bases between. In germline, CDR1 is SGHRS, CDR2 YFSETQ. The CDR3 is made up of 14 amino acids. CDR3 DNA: TGCGCCAGCAGCTTTGAGGGGTCGGACTATGGCTACACCTTC. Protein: CASSFEGSDYGYTF.